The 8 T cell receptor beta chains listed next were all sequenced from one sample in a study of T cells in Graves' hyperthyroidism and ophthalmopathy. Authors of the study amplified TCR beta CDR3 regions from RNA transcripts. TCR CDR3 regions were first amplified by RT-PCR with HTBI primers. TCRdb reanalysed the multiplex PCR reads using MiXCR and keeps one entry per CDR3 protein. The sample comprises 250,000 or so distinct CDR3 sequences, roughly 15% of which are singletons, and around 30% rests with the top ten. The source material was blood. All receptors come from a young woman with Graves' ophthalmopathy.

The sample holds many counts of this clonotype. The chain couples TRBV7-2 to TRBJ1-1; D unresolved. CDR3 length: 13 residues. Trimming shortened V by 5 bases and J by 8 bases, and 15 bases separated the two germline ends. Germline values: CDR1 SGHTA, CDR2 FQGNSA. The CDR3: CASSRRSMAEAFF. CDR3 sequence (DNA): TGTGCCAGCAGCCGTCGGAGTATGGCGGAAGCTTTCTTT.

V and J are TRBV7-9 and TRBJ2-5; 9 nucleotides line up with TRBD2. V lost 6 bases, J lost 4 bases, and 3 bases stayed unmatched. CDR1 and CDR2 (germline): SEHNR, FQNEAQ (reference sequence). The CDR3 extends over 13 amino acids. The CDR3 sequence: CASSILAGETQYF. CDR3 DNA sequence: TGTGCCAGCAGTATACTAGCGGGAGAGACCCAGTACTTC.

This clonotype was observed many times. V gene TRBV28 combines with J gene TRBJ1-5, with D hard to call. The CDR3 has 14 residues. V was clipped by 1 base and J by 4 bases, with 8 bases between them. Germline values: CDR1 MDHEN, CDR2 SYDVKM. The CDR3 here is CASSLFGSNQPQHF. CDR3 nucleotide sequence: TGTGCCAGCAGTTTATTCGGGAGTAATCAGCCCCAGCATTTT.

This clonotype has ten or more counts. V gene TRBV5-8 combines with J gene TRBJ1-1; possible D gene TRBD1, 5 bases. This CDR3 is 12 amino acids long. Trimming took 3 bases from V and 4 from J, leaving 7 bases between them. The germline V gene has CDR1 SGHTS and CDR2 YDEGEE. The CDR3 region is CASSYDSTEAFF. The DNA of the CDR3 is TGTGCCAGCAGCTATGACAGCACTGAAGCTTTCTTT.

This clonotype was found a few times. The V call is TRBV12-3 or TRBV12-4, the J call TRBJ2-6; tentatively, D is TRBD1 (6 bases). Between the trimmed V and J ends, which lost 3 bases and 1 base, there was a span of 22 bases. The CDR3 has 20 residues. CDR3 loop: CASSFLGRGMYFSGANVLTF. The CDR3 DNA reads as TGTGCCAGCAGTTTTTTGGGCAGGGGAATGTATTTTTCTGGGGCCAACGTCCTGACTTTC.

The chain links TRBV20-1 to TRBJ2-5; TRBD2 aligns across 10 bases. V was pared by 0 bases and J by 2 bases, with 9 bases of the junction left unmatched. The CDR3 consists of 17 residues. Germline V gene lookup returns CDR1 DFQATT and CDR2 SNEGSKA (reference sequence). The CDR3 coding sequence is TGCAGTGCTAGAGACATAGGGGCTAGCGGGGGTCAAGAGACCCAGTACTTC. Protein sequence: CSARDIGASGGQETQYF.

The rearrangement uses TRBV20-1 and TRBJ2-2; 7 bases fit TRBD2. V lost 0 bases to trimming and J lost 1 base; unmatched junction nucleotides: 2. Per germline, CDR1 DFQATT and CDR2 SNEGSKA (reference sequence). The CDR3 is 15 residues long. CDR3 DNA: TGCAGTGCTAGAGACGGGGGGTGGAACACCGGGGAGCTGTTTTTT. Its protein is CSARDGGWNTGELFF.

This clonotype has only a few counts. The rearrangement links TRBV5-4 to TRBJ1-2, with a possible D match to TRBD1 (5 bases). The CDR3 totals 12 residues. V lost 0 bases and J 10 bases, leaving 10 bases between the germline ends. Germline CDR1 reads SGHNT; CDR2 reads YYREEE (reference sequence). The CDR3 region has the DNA TGTGCCAGCAGCTTGGCAGGGAGGGACTACACCTTC. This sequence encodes CASSLAGRDYTF.